Listed below are T cell receptor beta chains from one sample, sequenced in a study of T-cell reconstitution after alpha-beta-depleted transplantation in children. TCRdb ran MiXCR on the PCR reads and lists one entry per CDR3 protein. This sample has around 370,000 distinct CDR3 sequences, with 10% to 13% found just once. The sequenced sample was PBMCs from the stem cell graft donor, obtained from the stem cell graft. Receptors originate from a human donor who donated a stem cell graft to a child with acute lymphoblastic leukemia. CDR3s include the opening cysteine and the closing phenylalanine or tryptophan. A D gene is named only where the DNA matches it firmly. Not every row has a clone size; where given, it reads once, few, many or a size class.

TRBV5-1,TRBD2,16,few,TRBJ2-1,TGCGCCAGCAGCGTTCAACTAGCGGGAGTCAGCAATGAGCAGTTCTTC,CASSVQLAGVSNEQFF
TRBV6-1,.,12,few,TRBJ1-2,TGTGCCAGCAGTGTTCGACCCTATGGCTACACCTTC,CASSVRPYGYTF
TRBV2,.,12,few,TRBJ2-7,TGTGCCAGCCGGGACGCAGCCTACGAGCAGTACTTC,CASRDAAYEQYF
TRBV5-1,TRBD2,17,.,TRBJ2-1,TGCGCCAGCAGCTTGAGGACTAGCGGGAGTTCCTACAATGAGCAGTTCTTC,CASSLRTSGSSYNEQFF
TRBV20-1,.,13,few,TRBJ1-2,TGCAGTGCCGAAGGGACGGATTCCTATGGCTACACCTTC,CSAEGTDSYGYTF
TRBV12-3/TRBV12-4,TRBD1,15,.,TRBJ2-2,TGTGCCAGCAGCGCGACAGGGACGAACACCGGGGAGCTGTTTTTT,CASSATGTNTGELFF
TRBV20-1,.,13,.,TRBJ1-1,TGCAGTGCTAGAGTTGGTGGGGGGACTGAAGCTTTCTTT,CSARVGGGTEAFF
TRBV4-1,.,13,few,TRBJ1-2,TGCGCCAGCAGCCAACTACAGGGAGATGGCTACACCTTC,CASSQLQGDGYTF
TRBV6-7,TRBD1,17,.,TRBJ1-3,TGTGCCAGCATCGACGACGGGCAGGGGGCTAAGGAGGACACCATATATTTT,CASIDDGQGAKEDTIYF
TRBV24-1,.,8,many,TRBJ2-2,TGTGCCACCGGGGAGCTGTTTTTT,CATGELFF
TRBV10-3,.,13,few,TRBJ1-1,TGTGCCATCAGTAAGGCGGGGAACACTGAAGCTTTCTTT,CAISKAGNTEAFF
TRBV5-1,TRBD2,15,many,TRBJ2-1,TGCGCCAGCAGCTTGGTTTCTAGCGGTTACAATGAGCAGTTCTTC,CASSLVSSGYNEQFF
TRBV3-1,.,15,.,TRBJ2-7,TGTGCCAGCAGCCAATCGCTCAGGGGCATGGGCGAGCAGTACTTC,CASSQSLRGMGEQYF
TRBV4-1,.,16,few,TRBJ1-1,TGCGCCAGCAGCCAAGATCCGGGGGCTCGGGACACTGAAGCTTTCTTT,CASSQDPGARDTEAFF
TRBV6-1,.,17,once,TRBJ1-2,TGTGCCAGCAGCGACCAAACAGCGGGGGCGCGTCACTATGGCTACACCTTC,CASSDQTAGARHYGYTF
TRBV11-2,TRBD2,15,few,TRBJ2-3,TGTGCCAGCGCGCGGCTAGCGGTTAGCACAGATACGCAGTATTTT,CASARLAVSTDTQYF
TRBV5-6,TRBD1,15,.,TRBJ2-3,TGTGCCAGCAGCTGGACAGGTGCTAGCACAGATACGCAGTATTTT,CASSWTGASTDTQYF
TRBV7-7,TRBD2,15,many,TRBJ2-7,TGTGCTAGCAGCTTAGATGCTAGCGGACACTACGAGCAGTACTTC,CASSLDASGHYEQYF